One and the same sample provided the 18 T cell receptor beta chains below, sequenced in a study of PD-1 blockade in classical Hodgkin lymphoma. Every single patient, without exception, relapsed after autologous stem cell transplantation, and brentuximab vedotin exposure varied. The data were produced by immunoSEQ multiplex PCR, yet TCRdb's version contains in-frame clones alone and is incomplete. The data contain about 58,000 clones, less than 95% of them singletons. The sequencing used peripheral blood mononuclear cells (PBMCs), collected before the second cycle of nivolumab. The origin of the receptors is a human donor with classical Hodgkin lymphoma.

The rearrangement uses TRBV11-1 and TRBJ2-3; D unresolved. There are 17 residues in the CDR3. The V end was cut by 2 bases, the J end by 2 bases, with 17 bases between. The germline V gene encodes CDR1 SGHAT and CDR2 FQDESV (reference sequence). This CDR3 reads CASSLNGAVPHTDTQYF. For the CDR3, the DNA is TGTGCCAGCAGCTTAAACGGAGCTGTACCACACACAGATACGCAGTATTTT.

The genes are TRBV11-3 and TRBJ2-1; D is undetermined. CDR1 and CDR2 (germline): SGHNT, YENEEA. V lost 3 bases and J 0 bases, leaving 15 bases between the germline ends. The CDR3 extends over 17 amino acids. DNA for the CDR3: TGTGCCAGCAGCTTTCGAGGACCCGGAAGCTCCTACAATGAGCAGTTCTTC. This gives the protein CASSFRGPGSSYNEQFF.

The CDR3 DNA reads as TGTGCCAGCAGCAGGAGGTTGGCGGGAGCACGGCCCCTGGGGGAGACCCAGTACTTC. Its translation is CASSRRLAGARPLGETQYF. The V and J genes are TRBV21-1 and TRBJ2-5; the table's D call TRBD2 went unverified against the DNA. TRBV21-1 is a listed pseudogene. The CDR3 is made up of 19 amino acids.

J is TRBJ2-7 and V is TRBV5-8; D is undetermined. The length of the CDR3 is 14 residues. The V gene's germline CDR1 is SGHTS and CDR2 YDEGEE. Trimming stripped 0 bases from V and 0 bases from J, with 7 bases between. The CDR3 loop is CASSLGDASYEQYF. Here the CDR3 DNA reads TGTGCCAGCAGCTTGGGCGATGCCTCCTACGAGCAGTACTTC.

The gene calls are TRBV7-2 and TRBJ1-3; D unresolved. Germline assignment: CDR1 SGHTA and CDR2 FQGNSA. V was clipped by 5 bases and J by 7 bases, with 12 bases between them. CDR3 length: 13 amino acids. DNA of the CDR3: TGTGCCAGCAGCCCGGAGCGGCGGAACACCATATATTTT. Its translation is CASSPERRNTIYF.

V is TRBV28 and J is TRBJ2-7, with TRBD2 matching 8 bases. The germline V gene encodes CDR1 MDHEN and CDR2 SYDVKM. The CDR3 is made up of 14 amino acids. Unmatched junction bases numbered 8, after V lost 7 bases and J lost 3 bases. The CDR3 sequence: CASKGPGGLYEQYF. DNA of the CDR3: TGTGCCAGCAAAGGGCCGGGGGGGCTCTACGAGCAGTACTTC.

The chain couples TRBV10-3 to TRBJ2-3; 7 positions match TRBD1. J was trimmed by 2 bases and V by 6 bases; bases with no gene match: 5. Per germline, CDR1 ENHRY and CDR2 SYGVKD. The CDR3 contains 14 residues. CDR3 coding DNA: TGTGCCATCAGCGATGACAGGGTCACAGATACGCAGTATTTT. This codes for CAISDDRVTDTQYF.

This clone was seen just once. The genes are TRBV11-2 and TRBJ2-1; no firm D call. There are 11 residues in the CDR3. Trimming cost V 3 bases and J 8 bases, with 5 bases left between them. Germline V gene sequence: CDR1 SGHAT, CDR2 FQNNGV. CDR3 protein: CASSLSDEQFF. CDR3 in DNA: TGTGCCAGCAGCTTGTCCGATGAGCAGTTCTTC.

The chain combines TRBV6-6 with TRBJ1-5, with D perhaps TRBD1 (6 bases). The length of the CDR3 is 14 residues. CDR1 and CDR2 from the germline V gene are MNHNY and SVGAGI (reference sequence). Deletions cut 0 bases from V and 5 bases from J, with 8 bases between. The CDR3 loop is CASSYSQGHQPQHF. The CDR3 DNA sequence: TGTGCCAGCAGTTACTCCCAGGGGCATCAGCCCCAGCATTTT.

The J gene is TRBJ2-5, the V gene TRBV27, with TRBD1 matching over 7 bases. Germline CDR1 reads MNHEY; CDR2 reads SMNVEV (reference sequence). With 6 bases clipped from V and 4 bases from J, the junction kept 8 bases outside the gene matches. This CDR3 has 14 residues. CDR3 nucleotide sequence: TGTGCCAGCAGCTCTACAGGGGTCGGAGAGACCCAGTACTTC. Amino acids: CASSSTGVGETQYF.

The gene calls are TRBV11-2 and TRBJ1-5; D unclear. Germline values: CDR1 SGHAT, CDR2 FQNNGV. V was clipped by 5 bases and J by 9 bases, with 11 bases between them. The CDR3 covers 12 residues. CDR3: CASSPRGPPQHF. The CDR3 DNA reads TGTGCCAGCAGCCCTCGAGGGCCGCCCCAGCATTTT.

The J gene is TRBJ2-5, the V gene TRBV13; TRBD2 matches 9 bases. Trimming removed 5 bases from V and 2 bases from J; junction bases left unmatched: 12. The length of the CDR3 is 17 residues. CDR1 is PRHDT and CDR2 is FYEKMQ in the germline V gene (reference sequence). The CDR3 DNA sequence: TGTGCCAGCAGCCCCCCGACGGTAGCGGGGGCTCAAGAGACCCAGTACTTC. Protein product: CASSPPTVAGAQETQYF.

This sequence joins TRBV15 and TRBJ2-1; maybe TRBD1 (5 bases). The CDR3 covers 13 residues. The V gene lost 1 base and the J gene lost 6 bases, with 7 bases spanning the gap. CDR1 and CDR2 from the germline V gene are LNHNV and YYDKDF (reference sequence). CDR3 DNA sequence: TGTGCCACCAGCAGAGCGCAGGGCAATGAGCAGTTCTTC. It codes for CATSRAQGNEQFF.

The CDR3 region is CAWIKDGRRNSPLHF. CDR3 DNA: TGTGCCTGGATCAAAGACGGACGGAGAAACTCACCCCTCCACTTT. The chain is built from TRBV30 and TRBJ1-6, with D unclear. The CDR3 sequence is 15 residues long. The germline V and J ends were trimmed by 4 bases and 10 bases, with 20 bases remaining between them. In germline, CDR1 is GTSNPN, CDR2 SVGIG (reference sequence).

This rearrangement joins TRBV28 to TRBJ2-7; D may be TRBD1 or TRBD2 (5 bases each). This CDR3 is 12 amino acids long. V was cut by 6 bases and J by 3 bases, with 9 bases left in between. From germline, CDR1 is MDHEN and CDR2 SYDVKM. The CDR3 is CASRGPFYEQYF. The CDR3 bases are TGTGCCAGCAGGGGACCCTTCTACGAGCAGTACTTC.

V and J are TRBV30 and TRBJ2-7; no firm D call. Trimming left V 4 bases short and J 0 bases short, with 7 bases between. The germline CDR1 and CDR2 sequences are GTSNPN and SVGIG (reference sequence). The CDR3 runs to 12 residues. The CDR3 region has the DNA TGTGCCTGGACGAGGAGCTCCTACGAGCAGTACTTC. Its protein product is CAWTRSSYEQYF.

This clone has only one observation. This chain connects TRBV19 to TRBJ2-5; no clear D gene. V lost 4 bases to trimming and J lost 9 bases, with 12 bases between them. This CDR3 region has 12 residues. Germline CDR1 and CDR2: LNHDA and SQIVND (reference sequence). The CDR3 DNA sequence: TGTGCCAGTAGTACAGGTCGTTGGGCCCAGTACTTC. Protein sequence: CASSTGRWAQYF. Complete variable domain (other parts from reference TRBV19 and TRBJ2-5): DGGITQSPKYLFRKEGQNVTLSCEQNLNHDAMYWYRQDPGQGLRLIYYSQIVNDFQKGDIAEGYSVSREKKESFPLTVTSAQKNPTAFYLCASSTGRWAQYFGPGTRLLVL.

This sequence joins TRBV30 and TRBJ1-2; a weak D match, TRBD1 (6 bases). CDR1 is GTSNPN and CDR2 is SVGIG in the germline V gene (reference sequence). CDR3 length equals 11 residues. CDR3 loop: CAGQQPYGYTF. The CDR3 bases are TGTGCTGGACAGCAACCTTATGGCTACACCTTC.